These T cell receptor beta chains were read from a single sample in a study of blood T cells in healthy people across ages. TCRdb independently ran MiXCR on the 5' RACE reads; one entry per CDR3 protein. In the table there are 800,000 to 1,300,000 distinct CDR3 sequences, under 30% of which are singletons. This sample also appeared in a second study, on T cells of mothers and their children.

The sample was blood. The origin of the receptors is a girl aged 2-10 years in good health. Each CDR3 is given with its conserved first and last residue. D genes are given only for firm matches. For some rows the clone size is stated as once, few or many, or as a class when expanded; others skip it.

j_call: TRBJ2-1
d_call: -
clone_size: -
v_call: TRBV5-1
cdr3_aa: CASSRSQGNEQFF
cdr3_nt: TGCGCCAGCAGTCGATCACAGGGTAATGAGCAGTTCTTC

j_call: TRBJ2-3
d_call: TRBD2
clone_size: -
v_call: TRBV2
cdr3_aa: CASTGSAGGTTDTQYF
cdr3_nt: TGTGCCAGCACGGGGTCTGCGGGGGGGACCACAGATACGCAGTATTTT

j_call: TRBJ2-5
d_call: TRBD2
clone_size: -
v_call: TRBV7-2
cdr3_aa: CASSLRGGFEETQYF
cdr3_nt: TGTGCCAGCAGCTTGCGCGGGGGGTTTGAAGAGACCCAGTACTTC

j_call: TRBJ2-2
d_call: TRBD1
clone_size: -
v_call: TRBV6-5
cdr3_aa: CASRTGEGDTGELFF
cdr3_nt: TGTGCCAGCAGGACAGGGGAAGGGGACACCGGGGAGCTGTTTTTT

j_call: TRBJ2-7
d_call: -
clone_size: -
v_call: TRBV3-1
cdr3_aa: CASSQQPTSYEQYF
cdr3_nt: TGTGCCAGCAGCCAACAGCCAACATCCTACGAGCAGTACTTC

j_call: TRBJ1-2
d_call: -
clone_size: few
v_call: TRBV29-1
cdr3_aa: CSVEGSWVNYGYTF
cdr3_nt: TGCAGCGTTGAAGGATCGTGGGTAAACTATGGCTACACCTTC

j_call: TRBJ2-7
d_call: -
clone_size: -
v_call: TRBV4-1
cdr3_aa: CASSQDFQGNEQYF
cdr3_nt: TGCGCCAGCAGCCAAGATTTCCAGGGCAACGAGCAGTACTTC

j_call: TRBJ1-5
d_call: -
clone_size: -
v_call: TRBV5-1
cdr3_aa: CASSPTGSVQPQHF
cdr3_nt: TGCGCCAGCAGCCCAACAGGGTCGGTACAGCCCCAGCATTTT

j_call: TRBJ1-4
d_call: -
clone_size: -
v_call: TRBV20-1
cdr3_aa: CSARDHKGTNEKLFF
cdr3_nt: TGCAGTGCTAGAGATCATAAAGGGACTAATGAAAAACTGTTTTTT

j_call: TRBJ2-3
d_call: -
clone_size: few
v_call: TRBV5-1
cdr3_aa: CASSLAESTDTQYF
cdr3_nt: TGCGCCAGCAGCTTGGCAGAGAGCACAGATACGCAGTATTTT

j_call: TRBJ2-1
d_call: -
clone_size: many
v_call: TRBV5-1
cdr3_aa: CATAASGYNEQFF
cdr3_nt: TGCGCCACCGCCGCCAGCGGATACAATGAGCAGTTCTTC

j_call: TRBJ2-1
d_call: -
clone_size: -
v_call: TRBV20-1
cdr3_aa: CSARDGGSYNEQFF
cdr3_nt: TGCAGTGCTAGAGATGGGGGCTCCTACAATGAGCAGTTCTTC

j_call: TRBJ2-1
d_call: TRBD2
clone_size: few
v_call: TRBV12-3/TRBV12-4
cdr3_aa: CASSQQASGNNEQFF
cdr3_nt: TGTGCCAGCAGTCAACAGGCTAGCGGGAACAATGAGCAGTTCTTC

j_call: TRBJ2-1
d_call: TRBD2
clone_size: -
v_call: TRBV29-1
cdr3_aa: CSGKTSSYNERFF
cdr3_nt: TGCAGCGGGAAGACTAGCTCCTACAATGAGCGGTTCTTC

j_call: TRBJ2-7
d_call: -
clone_size: few
v_call: TRBV4-3
cdr3_aa: CASSQAGQPPGEQYF
cdr3_nt: TGCGCCAGCAGCCAAGCAGGCCAGCCTCCCGGCGAGCAGTACTTC

j_call: TRBJ1-4
d_call: TRBD1
clone_size: -
v_call: TRBV20-1
cdr3_aa: CSARDPGQGDEKLFF
cdr3_nt: TGCAGTGCTAGAGATCCGGGACAGGGGGATGAAAAACTGTTTTTT

j_call: TRBJ2-5
d_call: -
clone_size: few
v_call: TRBV15
cdr3_aa: CATSRELKGRRVQETQYF
cdr3_nt: TGTGCCACCAGCAGGGAATTAAAGGGCCGACGAGTACAAGAGACCCAGTACTTC

j_call: TRBJ2-3
d_call: TRBD2
clone_size: once
v_call: TRBV4-2
cdr3_aa: CASKRSGGKDTQYF
cdr3_nt: TGTGCCAGCAAGAGGAGCGGGGGTAAAGATACGCAGTATTTT

j_call: TRBJ2-7
d_call: -
clone_size: -
v_call: TRBV5-1
cdr3_aa: CASSPQSGSYEQYF
cdr3_nt: TGCGCCAGCAGCCCCCAATCGGGCTCCTACGAGCAGTACTTC

j_call: TRBJ2-3
d_call: -
clone_size: -
v_call: TRBV29-1
cdr3_aa: CSVDSDTQYF
cdr3_nt: TGCAGCGTTGACTCCGATACGCAGTATTTT